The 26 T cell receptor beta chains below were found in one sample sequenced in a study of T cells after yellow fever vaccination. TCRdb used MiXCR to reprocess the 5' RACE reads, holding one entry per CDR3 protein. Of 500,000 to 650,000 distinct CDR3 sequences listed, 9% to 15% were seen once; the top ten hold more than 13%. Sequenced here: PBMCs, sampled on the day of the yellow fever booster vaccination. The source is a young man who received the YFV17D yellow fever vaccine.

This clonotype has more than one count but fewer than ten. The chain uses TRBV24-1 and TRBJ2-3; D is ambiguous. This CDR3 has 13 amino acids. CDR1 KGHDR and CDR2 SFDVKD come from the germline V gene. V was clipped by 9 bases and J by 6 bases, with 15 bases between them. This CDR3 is CATAARPPDTQYF. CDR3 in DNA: TGTGCCACCGCAGCCAGGCCCCCGGATACGCAGTATTTT.

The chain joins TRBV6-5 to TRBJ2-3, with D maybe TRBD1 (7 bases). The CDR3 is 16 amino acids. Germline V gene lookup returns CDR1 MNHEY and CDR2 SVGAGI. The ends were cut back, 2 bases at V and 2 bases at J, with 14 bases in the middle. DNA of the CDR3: TGTGCCAGCAGTTACACGGAGGGACAGTTCACAGATACGCAGTATTTT. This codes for CASSYTEGQFTDTQYF.

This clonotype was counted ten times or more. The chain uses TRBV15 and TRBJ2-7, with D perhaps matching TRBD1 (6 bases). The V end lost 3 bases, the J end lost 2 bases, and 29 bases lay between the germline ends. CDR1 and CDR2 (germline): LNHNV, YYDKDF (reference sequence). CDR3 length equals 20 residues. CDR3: CATSSPPGQLVTAGPYEQYF. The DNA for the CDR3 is TGTGCCACCAGCAGTCCCCCAGGACAGTTGGTGACTGCGGGCCCCTACGAGCAGTACTTC.

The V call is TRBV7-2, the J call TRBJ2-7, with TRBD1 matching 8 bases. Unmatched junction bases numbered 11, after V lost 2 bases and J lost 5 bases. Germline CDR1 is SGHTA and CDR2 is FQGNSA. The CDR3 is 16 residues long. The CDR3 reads CASSLNTAGGLNEQYF. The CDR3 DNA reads TGTGCCAGCAGCTTAAACACCGCAGGGGGCTTAAACGAGCAGTACTTC.

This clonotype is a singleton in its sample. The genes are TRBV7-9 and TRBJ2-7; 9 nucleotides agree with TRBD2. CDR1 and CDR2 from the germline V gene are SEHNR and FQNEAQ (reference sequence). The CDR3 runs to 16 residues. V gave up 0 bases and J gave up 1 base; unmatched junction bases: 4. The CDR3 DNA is TGTGCCAGCAGCTTAGCATTGACTAGCGGATCCTACGAGCAGTACTTC. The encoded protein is CASSLALTSGSYEQYF.

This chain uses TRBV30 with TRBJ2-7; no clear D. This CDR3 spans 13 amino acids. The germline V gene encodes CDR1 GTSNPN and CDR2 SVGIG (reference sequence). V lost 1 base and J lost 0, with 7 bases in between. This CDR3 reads CAWSDGSSYEQYF. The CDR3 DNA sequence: TGTGCCTGGAGTGATGGCAGCTCCTACGAGCAGTACTTC. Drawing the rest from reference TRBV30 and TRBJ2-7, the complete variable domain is SQTIHQWPATLVQPVGSPLSLECTVEGTSNPNLYWYRQAAGRGLQLLFYSVGIGQISSEVPQNLSASRPQDRQFILSSKKLLLSDSGFYLCAWSDGSSYEQYFGPGTRLTVT.

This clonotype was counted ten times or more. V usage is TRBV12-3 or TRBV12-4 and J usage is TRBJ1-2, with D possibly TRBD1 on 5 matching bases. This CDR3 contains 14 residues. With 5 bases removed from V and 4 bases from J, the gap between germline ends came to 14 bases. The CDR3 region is CASSPGWGGYGYTF. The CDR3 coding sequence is TGTGCCAGCAGTCCAGGGTGGGGAGGCTATGGCTACACCTTC.

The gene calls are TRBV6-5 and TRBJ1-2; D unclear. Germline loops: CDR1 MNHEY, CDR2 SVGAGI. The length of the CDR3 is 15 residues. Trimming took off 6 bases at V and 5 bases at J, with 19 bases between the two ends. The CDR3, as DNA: TGTGCCAGCAGCACTCGAGGTGGGTCAGATTATGGCTACACCTTC. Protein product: CASSTRGGSDYGYTF.

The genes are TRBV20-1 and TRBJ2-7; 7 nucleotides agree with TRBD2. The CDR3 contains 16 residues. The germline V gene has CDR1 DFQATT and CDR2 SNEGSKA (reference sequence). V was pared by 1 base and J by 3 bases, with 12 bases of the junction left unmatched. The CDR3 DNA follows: TGCAGTGCTAGAGCCCTAATTTCTAGCGGCGGCTACGAGCAGTACTTC. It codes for CSARALISSGGYEQYF.

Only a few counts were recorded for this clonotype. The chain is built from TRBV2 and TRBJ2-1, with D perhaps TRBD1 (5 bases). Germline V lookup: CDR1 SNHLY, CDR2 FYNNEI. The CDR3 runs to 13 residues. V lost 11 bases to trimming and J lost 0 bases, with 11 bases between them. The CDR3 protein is CADQGSSYNEQFF. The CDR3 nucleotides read TGTGCCGACCAGGGAAGCTCCTACAATGAGCAGTTCTTC.

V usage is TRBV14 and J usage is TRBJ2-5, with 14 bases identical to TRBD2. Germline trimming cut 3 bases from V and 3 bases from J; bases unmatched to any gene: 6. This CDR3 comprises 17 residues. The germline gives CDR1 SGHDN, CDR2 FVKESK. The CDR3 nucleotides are TGTGCCAGCAGCCAGCCCCGGGGACTAGCGGGAGAAGAGACCCAGTACTTC. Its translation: CASSQPRGLAGEETQYF.

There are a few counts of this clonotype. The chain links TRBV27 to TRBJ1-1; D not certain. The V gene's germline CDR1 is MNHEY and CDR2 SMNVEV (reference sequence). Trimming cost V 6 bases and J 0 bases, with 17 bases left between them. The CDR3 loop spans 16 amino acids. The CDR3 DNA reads TGTGCCAGCAGCCAAGAACCGGCGGGGATGAACACTGAAGCTTTCTTT. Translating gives CASSQEPAGMNTEAFF.

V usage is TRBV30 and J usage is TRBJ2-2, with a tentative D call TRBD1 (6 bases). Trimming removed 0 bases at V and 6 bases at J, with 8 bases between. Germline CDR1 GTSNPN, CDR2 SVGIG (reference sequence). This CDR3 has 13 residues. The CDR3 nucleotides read TGTGCCTGGAGTGTAGACAGGCCCGGGGAGCTGTTTTTT. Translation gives CAWSVDRPGELFF.

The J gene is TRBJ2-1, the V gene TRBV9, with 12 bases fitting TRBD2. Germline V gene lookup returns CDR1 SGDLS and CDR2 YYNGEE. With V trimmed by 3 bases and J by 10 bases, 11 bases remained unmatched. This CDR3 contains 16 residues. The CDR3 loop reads CASSETTSGGVGEQFF. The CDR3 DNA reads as TGTGCCAGCAGCGAGACGACTAGCGGGGGCGTGGGGGAGCAGTTCTTC.

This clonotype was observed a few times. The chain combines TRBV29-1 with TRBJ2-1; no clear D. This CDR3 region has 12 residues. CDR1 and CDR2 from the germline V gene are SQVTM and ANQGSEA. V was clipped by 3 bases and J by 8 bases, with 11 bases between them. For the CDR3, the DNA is TGCAGCGTTGAGTCGGCAGAGGATGAGCAGTTCTTC. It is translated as CSVESAEDEQFF.

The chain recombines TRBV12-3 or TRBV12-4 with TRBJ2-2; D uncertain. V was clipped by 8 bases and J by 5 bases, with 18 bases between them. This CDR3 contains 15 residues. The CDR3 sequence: CASGMDDTVTGELFF. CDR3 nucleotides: TGTGCCAGCGGAATGGACGATACCGTTACCGGGGAGCTGTTTTTT.

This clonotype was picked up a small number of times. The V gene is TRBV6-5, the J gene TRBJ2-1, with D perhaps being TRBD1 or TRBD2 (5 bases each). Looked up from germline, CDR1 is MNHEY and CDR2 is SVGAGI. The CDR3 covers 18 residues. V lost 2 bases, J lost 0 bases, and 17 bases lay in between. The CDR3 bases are TGTGCCAGCAGTTACAGGCTAGCTAGGGGAAGCTCCTACAATGAGCAGTTCTTC. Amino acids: CASSYRLARGSSYNEQFF.

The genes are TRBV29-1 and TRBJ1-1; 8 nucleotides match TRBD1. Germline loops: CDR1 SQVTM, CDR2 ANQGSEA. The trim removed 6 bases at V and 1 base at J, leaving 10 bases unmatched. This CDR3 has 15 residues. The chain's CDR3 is CSVAGGRAENTEAFF. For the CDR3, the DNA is TGCAGCGTAGCAGGGGGCAGGGCGGAGAACACTGAAGCTTTCTTT.

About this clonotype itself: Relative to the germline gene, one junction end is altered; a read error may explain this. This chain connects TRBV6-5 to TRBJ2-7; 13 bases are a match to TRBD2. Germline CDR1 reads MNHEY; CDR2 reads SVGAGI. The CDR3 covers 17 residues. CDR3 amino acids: CASSYLHRTSGSYEQYF. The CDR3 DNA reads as TGTGCCAGCAGCTACTTGCACCGGACTAGCGGGAGCTACGAGCAGTACTTC.

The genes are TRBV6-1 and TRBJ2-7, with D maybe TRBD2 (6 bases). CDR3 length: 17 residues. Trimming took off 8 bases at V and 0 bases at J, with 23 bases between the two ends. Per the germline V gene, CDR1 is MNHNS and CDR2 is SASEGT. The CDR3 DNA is TGTGCCAGCGGGACGGGGACGGGCGGGATTAGCTCCTACGAGCAGTACTTC. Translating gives CASGTGTGGISSYEQYF.

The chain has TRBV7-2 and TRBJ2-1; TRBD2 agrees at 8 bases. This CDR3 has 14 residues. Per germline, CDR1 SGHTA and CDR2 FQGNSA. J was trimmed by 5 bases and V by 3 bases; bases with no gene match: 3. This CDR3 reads CASSLLAGHNEQFF. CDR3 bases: TGTGCCAGCAGCTTGCTAGCGGGCCACAATGAGCAGTTCTTC.

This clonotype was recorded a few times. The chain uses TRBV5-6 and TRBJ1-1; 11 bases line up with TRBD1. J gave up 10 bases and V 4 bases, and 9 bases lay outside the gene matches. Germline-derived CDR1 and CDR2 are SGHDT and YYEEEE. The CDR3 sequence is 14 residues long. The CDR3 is CASSLRTGGYAAFF. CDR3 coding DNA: TGTGCCAGCAGCCTGAGGACAGGGGGCTACGCAGCTTTCTTT.

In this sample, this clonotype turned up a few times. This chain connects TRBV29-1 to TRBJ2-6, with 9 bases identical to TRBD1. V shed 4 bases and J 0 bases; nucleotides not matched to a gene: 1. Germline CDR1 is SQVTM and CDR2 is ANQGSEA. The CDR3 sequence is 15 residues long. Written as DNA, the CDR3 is TGCAGCGTTGGACAGGGGGGCTCTGGGGCCAACGTCCTGACTTTC. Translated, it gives CSVGQGGSGANVLTF. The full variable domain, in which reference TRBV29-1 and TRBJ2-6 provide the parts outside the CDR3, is SAVISQKPSRDICQRGTSLTIQCQVDSQVTMMFWYRQQPGQSLTLIATANQGSEATYESGFVIDKFPISRPNLTFSTLTVSNMSPEDSSIYLCSVGQGGSGANVLTFGAGSRLTVL.

In DNA form, the CDR3 reads TGTGCCAGCAGCAGTTTGGCAGGGGGTAGCGGGAGGGCCTATGAGCAGTTCTTC. It codes for CASSSLAGGSGRAYEQFF. The chain uses TRBV3-1 and TRBJ2-1; 11 nucleotides match TRBD2. V was clipped by 5 bases and J by 8 bases; unmatched bases: 17. The CDR3 covers 18 residues. Per the germline V gene, CDR1 is LGHDT and CDR2 is YNNKEL (reference sequence).

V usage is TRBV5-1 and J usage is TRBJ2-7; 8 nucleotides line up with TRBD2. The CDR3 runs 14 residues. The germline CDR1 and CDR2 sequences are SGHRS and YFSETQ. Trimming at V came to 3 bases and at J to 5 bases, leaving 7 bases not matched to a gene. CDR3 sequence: CASSSGGGLDEQYF. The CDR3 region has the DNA TGCGCCAGCAGCTCGGGAGGGGGACTGGACGAGCAGTACTTC.

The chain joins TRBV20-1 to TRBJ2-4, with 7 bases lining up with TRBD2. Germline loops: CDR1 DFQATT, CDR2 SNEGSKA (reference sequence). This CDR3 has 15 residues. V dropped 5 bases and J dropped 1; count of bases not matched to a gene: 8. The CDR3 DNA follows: TGCAGTGCTGTACGCGGGAGTATGGCCAAAAACATTCAGTACTTC. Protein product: CSAVRGSMAKNIQYF.